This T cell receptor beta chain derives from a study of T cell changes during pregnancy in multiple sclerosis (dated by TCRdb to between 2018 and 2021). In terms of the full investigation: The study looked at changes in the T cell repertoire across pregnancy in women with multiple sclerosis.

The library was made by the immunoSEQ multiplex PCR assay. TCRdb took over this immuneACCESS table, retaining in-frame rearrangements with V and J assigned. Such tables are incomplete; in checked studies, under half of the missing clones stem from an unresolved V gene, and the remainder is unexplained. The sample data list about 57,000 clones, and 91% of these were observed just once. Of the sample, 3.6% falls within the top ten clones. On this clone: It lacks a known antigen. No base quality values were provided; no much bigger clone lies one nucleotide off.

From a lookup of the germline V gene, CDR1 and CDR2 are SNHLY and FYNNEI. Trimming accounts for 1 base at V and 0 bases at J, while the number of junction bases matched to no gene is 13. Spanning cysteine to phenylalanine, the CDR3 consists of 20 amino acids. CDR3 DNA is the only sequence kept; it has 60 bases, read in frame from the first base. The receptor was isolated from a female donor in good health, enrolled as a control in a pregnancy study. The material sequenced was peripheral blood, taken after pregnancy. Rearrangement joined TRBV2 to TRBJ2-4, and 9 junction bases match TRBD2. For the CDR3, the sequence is CASSEGPASGKVLAKNIQYF. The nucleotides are TGTGCCAGCAGTGAAGGACCGGCTAGCGGGAAAGTTCTAGCCAAAAACATTCAGTACTTC.